This paragraph covers one TCR beta chain sequence. Its specificity is unknown. This sample was taken from a study of shared clonotypes between healthy human individuals. Whole-study findings and limits: Naive subsets generally had larger estimated richness than memory subsets. Sample collection involved blood only; tissue repertoires are likely different.

Generated by immunoSEQ multiplex PCR, the TCRdb table keeps only in-frame clones and is missing some. The sample shows fewer than 1.4 million clones, approximately 78% of them seen only once. Sequenced input: memory CD4+ T cells from PBMCs. The subset denotes: CD45RA-negative fraction. This clonotype was obtained from a man between 18 and 29 years old in good health. Some clones in this sample may be carry-over from other donors' samples.

Written as DNA, the CDR3 is TGTGCCAGCAGTTTCCCTACAGGGCCCCAAACTGCTAACTATGGCTACACCTTC. Residues: CASSFPTGPQTANYGYTF. This chain joins TRBV27 and TRBJ1-2; D possibly corresponds to TRBD1 (6 bases). Looked up from germline, CDR1 is MNHEY and CDR2 is SMNVEV (reference sequence). The V end was cut by 3 bases, the J end by 0 bases, with 20 bases between. This CDR3 comprises 18 residues.